The clone carrying this TCR beta chain was seen only a few times. TCRdb used MiXCR to reprocess the RT-PCR reads, holding one entry per CDR3 protein. Counted here are approximately 170,000 distinct CDR3 sequences, roughly 24% occurring once; the ten biggest clones make up 20% to 30%. The data belong to a study of patients and donors after allogeneic stem cell transplantation. CDR3 length: 13 residues. V was shortened by 5 bases and J by 5 bases, with 13 bases between the two germline ends. Sequenced sample: blood, either unsorted or a sorted T cell fraction (not recorded which). The sequence was obtained from a human donor who was either an allogeneic HSCT recipient or a stem cell or donor lymphocyte infusion donor (not recorded which). It is not recorded whose cells these are; they may come from a transplant donor. V gene TRBV12-3 or TRBV12-4 combines with J gene TRBJ2-7, with D possibly TRBD2 on 6 matching bases. The DNA of the CDR3 is TGTGCCAGCAGTCCCGTTAGGAGGGACGAGCAGTACTTC. Its protein is CASSPVRRDEQYF.